The 23 T cell receptor beta chains reported below all come from one sample, sequenced in a study of cytotoxic CD8 clonotypes in ibrutinib-treated CLL. Assay: immunoSEQ multiplex PCR; the TCRdb copy retains only in-frame clones and omits some. The repertoire holds tens of thousands of clones, with roughly 65% as singletons. The sequencing used PBMCs, collected at disease progression, from a patient treated with ibrutinib. Every receptor here comes from a human donor with chronic lymphocytic leukemia.

This clone was detected once. The J gene is TRBJ1-2, the V gene TRBV2, with unresolved D. The germline V gene has CDR1 SNHLY and CDR2 FYNNEI. The CDR3 has 12 amino acids. V was shortened by 4 bases and J by 8 bases, with 11 bases between the two germline ends. CDR3 region: CASSVPALGYTF. Written as DNA, the CDR3 is TGTGCCAGCAGTGTGCCAGCTTTGGGCTACACCTTC.

The V gene is TRBV6-1, the J gene TRBJ1-3; no reliable D call. The CDR3 sequence is 12 residues long. The germline V gene has CDR1 MNHNS and CDR2 SASEGT. V shed 7 bases and J shed 4 bases, with 8 bases lying between them. CDR3 region: CASNLRGNTIYF. In DNA, the CDR3 is TGTGCCAGCAACCTAAGAGGAAACACCATATATTTT.

This clone has just a few counts. The rearrangement links TRBV4-1 to TRBJ1-6; 11 bases are a match to TRBD1. This CDR3 region has 16 residues. Germline CDR1 reads MGHRA; CDR2 reads YSYEKL. V dropped 3 bases and J dropped 7; count of bases not matched to a gene: 5. The CDR3 nucleotides read TGCGCCAGCAGCCACGGACAGGGGGCAGGGAATTCACCCCTCCACTTT. Protein product: CASSHGQGAGNSPLHF.

The chain links TRBV7-9 to TRBJ2-7; TRBD2 is a possible D gene (5 bases). Trimming stripped 5 bases from V and 2 bases from J, with 16 bases between. The CDR3 extends over 15 amino acids. Germline-derived CDR1 and CDR2 are SEHNR and FQNEAQ (reference sequence). CDR3 in amino acids: CASSPLLGAPYEQYF. CDR3 DNA: TGTGCCAGCAGCCCATTACTGGGAGCCCCCTACGAGCAGTACTTC.

The gene calls are TRBV12-1 and TRBJ2-1; TRBD2, the table's D call, lacks a check against the DNA. TRBV12-1 is flagged as a pseudogene. The CDR3 has 14 residues. The CDR3 sequence: CASSFRRGYNEQFF. In DNA, the CDR3 is TGTGCCAGCAGCTTCAGGCGGGGATACAATGAGCAGTTCTTC.

The rearrangement links TRBV4-1 to TRBJ2-1, with 7 bases lining up with TRBD2. Germline CDR1 is MGHRA and CDR2 is YSYEKL. Trimming cost V 0 bases and J 0 bases; bases outside gene matches: 5. The CDR3 contains 17 residues. CDR3 bases: TGCGCCAGCAGCCAAGATCCTAGCGGAATCTCCTACAATGAGCAGTTCTTC. This translates into CASSQDPSGISYNEQFF.

The CDR3 reads CASSLDSFGNIQYF. CDR3 nucleotide sequence: TGCGCCAGCAGCTTGGACAGTTTTGGGAACATTCAGTACTTC. J is TRBJ2-4 and V is TRBV5-1; D is unresolved. CDR3 length: 14 amino acids. The V and J ends lost 0 bases and 7 bases respectively, with 11 bases between them. Per germline, CDR1 SGHRS and CDR2 YFSETQ.

This clone was seen a few times. The chain combines TRBV4-3 with TRBJ1-1; D not resolved. Germline V gene data show CDR1 as LGHNA and CDR2 as YSLEER. The V gene lost 3 bases and the J gene lost 1 base, with 12 bases spanning the gap. This CDR3 region has 15 residues. The CDR3 coding sequence is TGCGCCAGCAGCCAGGGTATAGATCGGAACACTGAAGCTTTCTTT. Protein sequence: CASSQGIDRNTEAFF.

This chain connects TRBV28 to TRBJ2-1, with D possibly being TRBD1 or TRBD2 (5 bases each). Germline CDR1 and CDR2: MDHEN and SYDVKM. The ends were cut back, 10 bases at V and 8 bases at J, with 21 bases in the middle. This CDR3 has 14 amino acids. The CDR3 protein is CATLVALGVDEQFF. The CDR3 DNA is TGTGCCACCCTGGTAGCGTTAGGGGTGGATGAGCAGTTCTTC.

By share, this clone counts as medium-sized. The chain is built from TRBV19 and TRBJ2-7; TRBD1 might be the D (6 bases). There are 11 residues in the CDR3. CDR1 is LNHDA and CDR2 is SQIVND in the germline V gene (reference sequence). Written as DNA, the CDR3 is TGTGCAACCGGACAGCACTACGAGCAGTACTTC. Its protein is CATGQHYEQYF.

In its sample, this clone is medium-sized (0.01 to 0.1%). CDR3 in amino acids: CASSPGEGAQHF. The DNA for the CDR3 is TGTGCCAGCTCTCCCGGGGAGGGGGCCCAGCATTTT. The chain links TRBV18 to TRBJ1-5; D may be TRBD1 (6 bases). This CDR3 region has 12 residues. V was clipped by 6 bases and J by 11 bases, with 14 bases between them. Looked up from germline, CDR1 is KGHSH and CDR2 is LQKENI. The complete variable domain, with remaining parts taken from reference TRBV18 and TRBJ1-5, reads NAGVMQNPRHLVRRRGQEARLRCSPMKGHSHVYWYRQLPEEGLKFMVYLQKENIIDESGMPKERFSAEFPKEGPSILRIQQVVRGDSAAYFCASSPGEGAQHFGDGTRLSIL.

This clone appeared a few times. The chain has TRBV27 and TRBJ2-7; unclear D gene. In germline, CDR1 is MNHEY, CDR2 SMNVEV (reference sequence). This CDR3 has 13 residues. V was clipped by 3 bases and J by 5 bases, with 11 bases between them. CDR3 protein: CASSFSAAHEQYF. CDR3 nucleotides: TGTGCCAGCAGTTTCTCTGCGGCCCACGAGCAGTACTTC.

This chain links TRBV2 with TRBJ1-2, with TRBD1 matching over 8 bases. V lost 9 bases, J lost 5 bases, and 8 bases stayed unmatched. Germline CDR1 SNHLY, CDR2 FYNNEI. This CDR3 is 13 amino acids long. The CDR3 nucleotides are TGTGCCAGTGCGACGGGACAGGAGTATGGCTACACCTTC. Protein sequence: CASATGQEYGYTF.

J is TRBJ2-1 and V is TRBV5-1, with a weak D call TRBD1 (6 bases). The germline V gene encodes CDR1 SGHRS and CDR2 YFSETQ. CDR3 length: 13 amino acids. Trimming shortened V by 3 bases and J by 9 bases, and 13 bases separated the two germline ends. The CDR3 DNA reads as TGCGCCAGCAGCTCCCACCCGGACAGTGAGCAGTTCTTC. Translating it yields CASSSHPDSEQFF.

The rearrangement links TRBV6-5 to TRBJ1-4; 9 nucleotides align to TRBD1. The CDR3 sequence is 15 residues long. The germline V gene encodes CDR1 MNHEY and CDR2 SVGAGI. V shed 2 bases, J shed 8 bases, and the junction held 6 bases outside the gene matches. CDR3 nucleotide sequence: TGTGCCAGCAGTTACCAAACAGGGGGCTGGGAAAAACTGTTTTTT. Encoded protein: CASSYQTGGWEKLFF.

V is TRBV11-3 and J is TRBJ1-2; 8 positions agree with TRBD1. The CDR3 covers 16 residues. From germline, CDR1 is SGHNT and CDR2 YENEEA. V gave up 5 bases and J gave up 8 bases; unmatched junction bases: 16. CDR3 sequence reads: CASSPKSGTGMGGYTF. In DNA form, the CDR3 reads TGTGCCAGCAGCCCAAAAAGCGGGACAGGCATGGGGGGCTACACCTTC.

The genes are TRBV11-3 and TRBJ2-7; tentatively, D is TRBD2 (5 bases). Germline CDR1 and CDR2: SGHNT and YENEEA. The V gene lost 1 base and the J gene lost 5 bases, with 15 bases spanning the gap. This CDR3 comprises 15 residues. CDR3 in DNA: TGTGCCAGCAGCTTAGGGTTTACTAGGCGAGACGAGCAGTACTTC. It yields the protein CASSLGFTRRDEQYF.

The V gene is TRBV9, the J gene TRBJ1-2; TRBD1 matches at 8 bases. This CDR3 contains 15 residues. The V gene end was trimmed by 0 bases and the J gene end by 6 bases; junction bases not matched to a gene: 7. Germline CDR1 is SGDLS and CDR2 is YYNGEE. CDR3 DNA: TGTGCCAGCAGCGTAGGAGGACAGGGAGGGCATGGCTACACCTTC. Residues: CASSVGGQGGHGYTF.

The rearrangement uses TRBV29-1 and TRBJ2-7, with 8 bases fitting TRBD2. V lost 2 bases to trimming and J lost 2 bases; unmatched junction nucleotides: 2. There are 13 residues in the CDR3. From germline, CDR1 is SQVTM and CDR2 ANQGSEA. The CDR3 DNA follows: TGCAGCGTTGAAACTAGCGGTACCTACGAGCAGTACTTC. Its protein product is CSVETSGTYEQYF.

The chain's CDR3 is CASSLFSGEGSPLHF. DNA for the CDR3: TGTGCCAGCAGCTTATTTTCAGGGGAGGGTTCACCCCTCCACTTT. This rearrangement joins TRBV7-2 to TRBJ1-6; D is perhaps TRBD1 (6 bases). The CDR3 length is 15 residues. Germline V gives CDR1 SGHTA, CDR2 FQGNSA. The V and J ends lost 2 bases and 9 bases respectively, with 14 bases between them.

V gene TRBV27 combines with J gene TRBJ2-7, with D possibly matching TRBD2 (6 bases). CDR3 length: 13 amino acids. V was shortened by 5 bases and J by 5 bases, with 13 bases between the two germline ends. Germline V CDR1 and CDR2: MNHEY, SMNVEV (reference sequence). The CDR3 sequence: CASSERLVNEQYF. The CDR3 DNA reads as TGTGCCAGCAGTGAACGACTAGTTAACGAGCAGTACTTC.

The chain joins TRBV20-1 to TRBJ1-1, with D perhaps TRBD1 (5 bases). Trimming pared 2 bases from V and 5 bases from J, leaving 6 bases between. In germline, CDR1 is DFQATT, CDR2 SNEGSKA (reference sequence). The CDR3 spans 11 residues. CDR3 sequence (DNA): TGCAGTGCTAGATGGGGGACTGAAGCTTTCTTT. Translated, it gives CSARWGTEAFF.

The V call is TRBV12-5, the J call TRBJ2-1; D is undetermined. The length of the CDR3 is 12 residues. Trimming shortened V by 7 bases and J by 7 bases, and 11 bases separated the two germline ends. Per the germline V gene, CDR1 is LGHNT and CDR2 is FRNRAP. CDR3 in amino acids: CASADGRNEQFF. The DNA of the CDR3 is TGTGCTAGTGCCGATGGCAGGAATGAGCAGTTCTTC.